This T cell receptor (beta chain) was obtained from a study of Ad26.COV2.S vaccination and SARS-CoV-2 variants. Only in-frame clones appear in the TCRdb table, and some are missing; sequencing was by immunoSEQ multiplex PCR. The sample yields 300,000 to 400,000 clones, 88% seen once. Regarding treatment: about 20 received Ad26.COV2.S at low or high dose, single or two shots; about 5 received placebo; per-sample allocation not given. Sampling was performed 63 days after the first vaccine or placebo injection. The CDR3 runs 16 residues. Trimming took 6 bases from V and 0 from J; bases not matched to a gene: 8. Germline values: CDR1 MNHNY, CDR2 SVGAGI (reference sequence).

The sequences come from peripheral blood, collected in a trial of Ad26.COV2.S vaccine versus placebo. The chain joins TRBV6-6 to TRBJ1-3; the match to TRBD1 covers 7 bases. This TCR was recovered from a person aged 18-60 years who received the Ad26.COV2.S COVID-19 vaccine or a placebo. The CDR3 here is CASRVQGFISGNTIYF. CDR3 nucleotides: TGTGCCAGCAGGGTACAGGGGTTTATCTCTGGAAACACCATATATTTT.